The source of this TCR beta chain is a study of T cell responses to AZD1222 COVID-19 vaccine. Study observations and caveats: The study found Spike-specific TCR breadth and depth rose after two AZD1222 doses. Samples come after the peak T cell response, not at day 14. Only a handful of AZD1222 recipients were seropositive at baseline.

CDR1 and CDR2 from the germline V gene are LNHDA and SQIVND (reference sequence). The CDR3 consists of 11 residues. V was pared by 5 bases and J by 3 bases, with 4 bases between. Worth noting for this clone: The antigen remains unidentified.

Assay used: immunoSEQ multiplex PCR; TCRdb lists only in-frame clones, some missing. Seen here are roughly 70,000 clones, 75% to 90% observed once, and the top ten hold 11% to 15%. The sequence was obtained from an adult who received the AZD1222 COVID-19 vaccine. The chain employs TRBV19 and TRBJ1-1; D unresolved. The material was peripheral blood, obtained 28 days after the second AZD1222 dose. DNA of the CDR3: TGTGCCAGTAGTTATGACACTGAAGCTTTCTTT. Amino acids: CASSYDTEAFF.